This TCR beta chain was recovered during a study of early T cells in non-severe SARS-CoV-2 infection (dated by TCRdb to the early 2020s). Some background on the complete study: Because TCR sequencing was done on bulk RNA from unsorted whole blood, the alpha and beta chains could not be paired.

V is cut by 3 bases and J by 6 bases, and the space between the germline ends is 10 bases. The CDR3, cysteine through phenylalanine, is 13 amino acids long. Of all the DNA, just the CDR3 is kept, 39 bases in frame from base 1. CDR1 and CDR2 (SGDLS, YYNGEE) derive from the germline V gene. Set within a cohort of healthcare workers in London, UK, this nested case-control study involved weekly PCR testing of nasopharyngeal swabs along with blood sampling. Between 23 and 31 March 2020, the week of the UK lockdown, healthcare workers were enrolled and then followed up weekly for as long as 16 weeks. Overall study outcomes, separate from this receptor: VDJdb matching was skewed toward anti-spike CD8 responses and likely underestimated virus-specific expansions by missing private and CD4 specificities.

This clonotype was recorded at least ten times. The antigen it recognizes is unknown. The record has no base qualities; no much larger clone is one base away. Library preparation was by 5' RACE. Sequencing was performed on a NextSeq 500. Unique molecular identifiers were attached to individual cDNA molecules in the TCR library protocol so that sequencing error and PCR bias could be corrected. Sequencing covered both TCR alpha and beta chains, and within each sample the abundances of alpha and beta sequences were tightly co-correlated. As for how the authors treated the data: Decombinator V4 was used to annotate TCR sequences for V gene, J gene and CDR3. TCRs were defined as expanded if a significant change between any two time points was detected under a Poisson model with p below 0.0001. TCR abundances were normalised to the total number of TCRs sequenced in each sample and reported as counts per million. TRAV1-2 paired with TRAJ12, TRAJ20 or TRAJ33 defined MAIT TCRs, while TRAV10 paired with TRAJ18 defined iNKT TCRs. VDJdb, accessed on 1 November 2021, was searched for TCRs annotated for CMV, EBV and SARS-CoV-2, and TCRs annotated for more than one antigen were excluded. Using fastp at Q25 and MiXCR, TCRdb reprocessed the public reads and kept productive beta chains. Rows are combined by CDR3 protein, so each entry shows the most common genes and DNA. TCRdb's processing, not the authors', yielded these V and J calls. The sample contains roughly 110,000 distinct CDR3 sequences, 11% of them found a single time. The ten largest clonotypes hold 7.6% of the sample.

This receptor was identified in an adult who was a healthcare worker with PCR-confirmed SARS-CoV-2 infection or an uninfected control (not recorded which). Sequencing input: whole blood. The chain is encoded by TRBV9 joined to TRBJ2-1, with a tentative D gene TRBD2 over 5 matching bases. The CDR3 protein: CASSASSFNEQFF. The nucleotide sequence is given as TGTGCCAGCAGCGCCTCTAGCTTCAATGAGCAGTTCTTC.